These 31 T cell receptor beta chains were all obtained from the same sample, sequenced in a study of cytomegalovirus exposure and HLA in healthy donors. A multiplex PCR was run with 60 Vbeta primers and 13 Jbeta primers. The data were produced by immunoSEQ multiplex PCR, yet TCRdb's version contains in-frame clones alone and is incomplete. The data show over 150,000 clones, 80% seen once. Sequenced material: PBMCs. The receptors originated from a man younger than 40 in good health and CMV-seronegative.

This clone has only one observation. The chain uses TRBV5-1 and TRBJ1-2; perhaps TRBD1 as D (5 bases). Germline CDR1 SGHRS, CDR2 YFSETQ. The germline V and J ends were trimmed by 1 base and 2 bases, with 12 bases remaining between them. CDR3 length equals 15 residues. CDR3 sequence: CASSLSFGGNYGYTF. CDR3 sequence (DNA): TGCGCCAGCAGCTTGAGCTTCGGGGGGAACTATGGCTACACCTTC. Complete variable domain (other parts from reference TRBV5-1 and TRBJ1-2): KAGVTQTPRYLIKTRGQQVTLSCSPISGHRSVSWYQQTPGQGLQFLFEYFSETQRNKGNFPGRFSGRQFSNSRSEMNVSTLELGDSALYLCASSLSFGGNYGYTFGSGTRLTVV.

The chain couples TRBV5-1 to TRBJ2-2; D is perhaps TRBD1 (6 bases). The CDR3 spans 15 residues. With 3 bases removed from V and 2 bases from J, the gap between germline ends came to 11 bases. Germline V gene lookup returns CDR1 SGHRS and CDR2 YFSETQ. For the CDR3, the DNA is TGCGCCAGCAGCTCGACAGGACCAAACACCGGGGAGCTGTTTTTT. Residues: CASSSTGPNTGELFF.

The chain has TRBV5-4 and TRBJ1-2; the match to TRBD1 covers 9 bases. Germline CDR1 reads SGHNT; CDR2 reads YYREEE (reference sequence). V was clipped by 4 bases and J by 3 bases; unmatched bases: 13. This CDR3 spans 17 amino acids. DNA of the CDR3: TGTGCCAGCAGCACGGGACAGGGTAGATGGATGGACTATGGCTACACCTTC. Its protein is CASSTGQGRWMDYGYTF.

The chain couples TRBV7-9 to TRBJ2-7; 7 nucleotides agree with TRBD1. Germline V gene data show CDR1 as SEHNR and CDR2 as FQNEAQ (reference sequence). Trimming took 6 bases from V and 7 from J; bases not matched to a gene: 12. This CDR3 spans 14 amino acids. In DNA form, the CDR3 reads TGTGCCAGCAGTCGGGGACAGAGCATGGGAGAGCAGTACTTC. Protein sequence: CASSRGQSMGEQYF.

This chain links TRBV18 with TRBJ1-2; D not certain. The germline gives CDR1 KGHSH, CDR2 LQKENI. V lost 3 bases to trimming and J lost 4 bases, with 15 bases between them. This CDR3 comprises 15 residues. CDR3 residues: CASSPSGRKAYGYTF. In DNA form, the CDR3 reads TGTGCCAGCTCACCTTCAGGCCGGAAGGCCTATGGCTACACCTTC.

This clone was counted a few times. The rearrangement links TRBV2 to TRBJ1-2; 8 nucleotides align to TRBD1. The CDR3 has 14 residues. Losses at the gene ends were 8 bases for V and 5 bases for J; bases not matched to a gene: 10. Per germline, CDR1 SNHLY and CDR2 FYNNEI. CDR3: CASYNRDRTYGYTF. As DNA, the CDR3 is TGTGCCAGCTATAACCGGGACAGGACATATGGCTACACCTTC.

This clone has more than one count but fewer than ten. The V call is TRBV30, the J call TRBJ1-3; D ambiguous. The CDR3 length is 12 residues. V dropped 0 bases and J dropped 4 bases, with 4 bases sitting between them. Germline loops: CDR1 GTSNPN, CDR2 SVGIG (reference sequence). The CDR3 sequence: CAWSVQGNTIYF. In DNA form, the CDR3 reads TGTGCCTGGAGTGTACAGGGAAACACCATATATTTT.

The chain uses TRBV19 and TRBJ1-5; D remains unclear. Trimming took off 6 bases at V and 5 bases at J, with 8 bases between the two ends. Germline V lookup: CDR1 LNHDA, CDR2 SQIVND (reference sequence). The CDR3 is 12 residues long. CDR3 DNA: TGTGCCAGTAGGAGAATCGATCAGCCCCAGCATTTT. It is translated as CASRRIDQPQHF.

This sequence joins TRBV4-2 and TRBJ1-1; 8 nucleotides agree with TRBD1. The germline CDR1 and CDR2 sequences are LGHNA and YNFKEQ. Germline trimming cut 1 base from V and 0 bases from J; bases unmatched to any gene: 4. The CDR3 contains 16 residues. The CDR3 region has the DNA TGTGCCAGCAGCCAAGGGGGGACAGGTTTGAACACTGAAGCTTTCTTT. Amino acid sequence: CASSQGGTGLNTEAFF.

The CDR3 DNA is TGTGCCAGCAGCACCTATCTAGTAGCGGGCGGGGAGCTGTTTTTT. Translating it yields CASSTYLVAGGELFF. The chain employs TRBV9 and TRBJ2-2; 7 nucleotides agree with TRBD2. The CDR3 consists of 15 residues. J lost 7 bases, V lost 4 bases, and 10 bases had no gene match. Germline lookup yields CDR1 SGDLS and CDR2 YYNGEE. Full variable domain (remainder filled in from reference TRBV9 and TRBJ2-2): DSGVTQTPKHLITATGQRVTLRCSPRSGDLSVYWYQQSLDQGLQFLIQYYNGEERAKGNILERFSAQQFPDLHSELNLSSLELGDSALYFCASSTYLVAGGELFFGEGSRLTVL.

The J gene is TRBJ1-1, the V gene TRBV5-4, with 7 bases fitting TRBD1. The CDR3 is 14 amino acids. After removal of 3 bases from V and 5 bases from J, the junction contained 7 bases not matched to a gene. Germline V gene sequence: CDR1 SGHNT, CDR2 YYREEE (reference sequence). The CDR3 loop is CASSSATGWTEAFF. Here the CDR3 DNA reads TGTGCCAGCAGCTCCGCGACAGGGTGGACTGAAGCTTTCTTT.

The gene calls are TRBV14 and TRBJ2-2; 10 bases agree with TRBD1. The germline gives CDR1 SGHDN, CDR2 FVKESK. The ends lost 3 bases at V and 6 bases at J; junction bases unmatched: 13. This CDR3 is built from 18 residues. The CDR3 is CASSQITGTGVFPGELFF. The CDR3, as DNA: TGTGCCAGCAGCCAGATTACCGGGACAGGGGTTTTCCCCGGGGAGCTGTTTTTT. The entire variable domain, with the rest obtained from reference TRBV14 and TRBJ2-2, is as follows: EAGVTQFPSHSVIEKGQTVTLRCDPISGHDNLYWYRRVMGKEIKFLLHFVKESKQDESGMPNNRFLAERTGGTYSTLKVQPAELEDSGVYFCASSQITGTGVFPGELFFGEGSRLTVL.

The chain carries TRBV28 and TRBJ1-4, with TRBD1 identical over 7 bases. J lost 5 bases, V lost 2 bases, and 8 bases had no gene match. The V gene's germline CDR1 is MDHEN and CDR2 SYDVKM. CDR3 length: 16 residues. CDR3 amino acids: CASSLLVAGGNEKLFF. As DNA, the CDR3 is TGTGCCAGCAGTTTACTTGTGGCAGGGGGAAATGAAAAACTGTTTTTT.

The chain links TRBV19 to TRBJ2-1; TRBD1 matches at 9 bases. The V gene end was trimmed by 5 bases and the J gene end by 7 bases; junction bases not matched to a gene: 12. CDR3 length equals 16 residues. The germline CDR1 and CDR2 sequences are LNHDA and SQIVND (reference sequence). CDR3 region: CASSPWTGARQNEQFF. Written as DNA, the CDR3 is TGTGCCAGTAGTCCCTGGACAGGGGCGAGACAAAATGAGCAGTTCTTC.

The gene calls are TRBV14 and TRBJ2-1; TRBD1 is a possible D gene (6 bases). CDR3 length equals 13 residues. Trimming took off 5 bases at V and 8 bases at J, with 13 bases between the two ends. Germline CDR1 and CDR2: SGHDN and FVKESK. CDR3 coding DNA: TGTGCCAGCAGCTTCGTTTCAGGGGATGAGCAGTTCTTC. Its translation: CASSFVSGDEQFF.

The rearrangement uses TRBV13 and TRBJ2-1; D perhaps matches TRBD1 (6 bases). Trimming stripped 4 bases from V and 0 bases from J, with 13 bases between. The germline V gene has CDR1 PRHDT and CDR2 FYEKMQ (reference sequence). The CDR3 is 16 amino acids. The CDR3 loop reads CASSYKAGVSYNEQFF. For the CDR3, the DNA is TGTGCCAGCAGCTATAAGGCAGGGGTCTCCTACAATGAGCAGTTCTTC.

The CDR3 sequence is CASSFSADEQFF. The CDR3 DNA follows: TGCGCCAGCAGCTTCTCTGCGGATGAGCAGTTCTTC. J is TRBJ2-1 and V is TRBV5-1, with D hard to call. Germline V gene sequence: CDR1 SGHRS, CDR2 YFSETQ. The CDR3 consists of 12 residues. With 2 bases removed from V and 8 bases from J, the gap between germline ends came to 8 bases.

This clone was seen more than once but under ten times. The chain uses TRBV29-1 and TRBJ2-5; 13 positions agree with TRBD2. CDR1 is SQVTM and CDR2 is ANQGSEA in the germline V gene. V dropped 6 bases and J dropped 14; count of bases not matched to a gene: 6. This CDR3 is 11 amino acids long. CDR3 nucleotide sequence: TGCAGCGTACTAGCGGGAGGGATACTCTACTTC. Translating gives CSVLAGGILYF.

The chain combines TRBV9 with TRBJ2-1; 10 bases are shared with TRBD2. The CDR3 runs 15 residues. Germline CDR1 is SGDLS and CDR2 is YYNGEE. The junction had 8 bases not matched to a gene; V was cut back by 4 bases and J by 7 bases. The CDR3 is CASSSQREGRNEQFF. The DNA of the CDR3 is TGTGCCAGCAGCTCCCAGCGGGAGGGACGGAATGAGCAGTTCTTC.

The chain carries TRBV30 and TRBJ2-3; the D gene is possibly TRBD1 (6 bases). V lost 2 bases and J 2 bases, leaving 17 bases between the germline ends. CDR1 is GTSNPN, CDR2 SVGIG, per germline (reference sequence). The CDR3 covers 16 residues. The CDR3: CAWSLNTGFYTDTQYF. In DNA form, the CDR3 reads TGTGCCTGGAGTCTTAATACAGGGTTCTACACAGATACGCAGTATTTT.

The genes are TRBV5-6 and TRBJ2-7; 9 bases are shared with TRBD1. J gave up 5 bases and V 4 bases, and 1 base lay outside the gene matches. The CDR3 runs to 12 residues. In germline, CDR1 is SGHDT, CDR2 YYEEEE. In DNA form, the CDR3 reads TGTGCCAGCAGCGGGGACAGGGACGAGCAGTACTTC. Protein product: CASSGDRDEQYF.

This clone was observed a handful of times. V and J are TRBV9 and TRBJ2-1; 13 bases map to TRBD2. Germline values: CDR1 SGDLS, CDR2 YYNGEE. The CDR3 extends over 16 amino acids. V trimming: 1 base; J trimming: 4 bases; junction bases outside the gene matches: 2. This CDR3 is CASSVRTSGGYNEQFF. The CDR3 coding sequence is TGTGCCAGCAGCGTACGGACTAGCGGGGGATACAATGAGCAGTTCTTC.

This clone was seen only once. This sequence joins TRBV7-2 and TRBJ2-7; maybe TRBD2 (5 bases). V lost 1 base and J lost 6, with 13 bases in between. CDR3 length: 14 residues. Germline V gene data show CDR1 as SGHTA and CDR2 as FQGNSA. The DNA of the CDR3 is TGTGCCAGCAGCTTAGTCTCCCGCGAGGGCGAGCAGTACTTC. Protein: CASSLVSREGEQYF. Full variable domain (missing parts from reference TRBV7-2 and TRBJ2-7): GAGVSQSPSNKVTEKGKDVELRCDPISGHTALYWYRQSLGQGLEFLIYFQGNSAPDKSGLPSDRFSAERTGGSVSTLTIQRTQQEDSAVYLCASSLVSREGEQYFGPGTRLTVT.

V gene TRBV4-3 combines with J gene TRBJ1-4; D ambiguous. Germline V CDR1 and CDR2: LGHNA, YSLEER. V was shortened by 1 base and J by 7 bases, with 13 bases between the two germline ends. The CDR3 totals 15 residues. The CDR3 DNA follows: TGCGCCAGCAGCCAAGTCAACCTCGCTAGTGAAAAACTGTTTTTT. The encoded protein is CASSQVNLASEKLFF.

This clone has only a few counts. For the CDR3, the DNA is TGTGCCAGCAGCCTTCCTTTAGGGGTCTATGGCTACACCTTC. Translating gives CASSLPLGVYGYTF. V usage is TRBV7-9 and J usage is TRBJ1-2, with D perhaps matching TRBD1 (5 bases). The CDR3 length is 14 residues. Germline V CDR1 and CDR2: SEHNR, FQNEAQ (reference sequence). Trimming took 5 bases from V and 4 from J, leaving 14 bases between them.

This chain links TRBV28 with TRBJ1-1; unclear D gene. CDR1 and CDR2 (germline): MDHEN, SYDVKM. This CDR3 comprises 11 residues. The ends were cut back, 9 bases at V and 4 bases at J, with 9 bases in the middle. CDR3 residues: CASWGATEAFF. As DNA, the CDR3 is TGTGCCAGTTGGGGAGCCACTGAAGCTTTCTTT.

The chain carries TRBV4-1 and TRBJ2-7; D might be TRBD2 (7 bases). The length of the CDR3 is 16 residues. Germline CDR1 is MGHRA and CDR2 is YSYEKL. V lost 2 bases and J 4 bases, leaving 18 bases between the germline ends. CDR3 in DNA: TGCGCCAGCAGCCAAAAGGGGGGGACTAACGTTTACGAGCAGTACTTC. It yields the protein CASSQKGGTNVYEQYF.

This rearrangement joins TRBV2 to TRBJ1-5; 7 nucleotides match TRBD1. Germline CDR1 and CDR2: SNHLY and FYNNEI. The CDR3 is 16 residues long. Losses at the gene ends were 6 bases for V and 4 bases for J; bases not matched to a gene: 12. CDR3 nucleotides: TGTGCCAGCAGGGCGACAGGGATCCTCCTAAATCAGCCCCAGCATTTT. Translating gives CASRATGILLNQPQHF.

This clone was picked up a small number of times. The chain has TRBV11-2 and TRBJ2-7; the D gene is possibly TRBD1 (7 bases). The V end was cut by 3 bases, the J end by 3 bases, with 15 bases between. The germline gives CDR1 SGHAT, CDR2 FQNNGV. This CDR3 is 15 amino acids long. The CDR3 region is CASSFKGASVYEQYF. CDR3 coding DNA: TGTGCCAGCAGCTTTAAGGGGGCTAGCGTCTACGAGCAGTACTTC.

This chain links TRBV5-1 with TRBJ1-1, with 7 bases identical to TRBD1. The V and J ends lost 1 base and 1 base, in that order; junction bases with no gene match: 4. CDR1 and CDR2 (germline): SGHRS, YFSETQ. This CDR3 is built from 15 residues. CDR3 sequence: CASSLMRQGNTEAFF. CDR3 in DNA: TGCGCCAGCAGCTTGATGCGACAGGGGAACACTGAAGCTTTCTTT.

The sample holds one count of this clone. The rearrangement links TRBV27 to TRBJ2-1; TRBD2 aligns across 9 bases. From germline, CDR1 is MNHEY and CDR2 SMNVEV (reference sequence). V lost 6 bases to trimming and J lost 8 bases; unmatched junction nucleotides: 5. The CDR3 is 13 residues long. CDR3 bases: TGTGCCAGCAGGGGTAGCGGGAGTGATGAGCAGTTCTTC. It codes for CASRGSGSDEQFF.